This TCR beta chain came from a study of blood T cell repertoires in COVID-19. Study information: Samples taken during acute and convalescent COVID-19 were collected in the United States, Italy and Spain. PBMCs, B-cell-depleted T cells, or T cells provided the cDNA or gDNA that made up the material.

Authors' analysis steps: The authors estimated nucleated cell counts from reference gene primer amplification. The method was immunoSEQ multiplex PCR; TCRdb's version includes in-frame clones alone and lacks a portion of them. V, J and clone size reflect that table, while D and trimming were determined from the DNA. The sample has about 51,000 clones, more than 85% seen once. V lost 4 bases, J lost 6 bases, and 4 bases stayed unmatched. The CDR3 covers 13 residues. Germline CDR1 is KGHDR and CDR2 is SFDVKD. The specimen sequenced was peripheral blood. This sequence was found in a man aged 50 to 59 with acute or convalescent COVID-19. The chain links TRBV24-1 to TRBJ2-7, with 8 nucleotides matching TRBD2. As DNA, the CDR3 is TGTGCCACCAGTGAGGGGACTAGTGGCGAGCAGTACTTC. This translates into CATSEGTSGEQYF.